This T cell receptor beta chain stems from a study of graft-versus-host responses after intestinal transplantation. Here immunoSEQ multiplex PCR was the method, and the copy in TCRdb shows in-frame clones only, minus some. Of more than 85,000 clones listed, about 92% were seen once; the top ten hold more than 1.5%. This CDR3 is built from 13 residues. V was clipped by 8 bases and J by 0 bases, with 10 bases between them. Looked up from germline, CDR1 is MGHRA and CDR2 is YSYEKL. General study findings and limits: Peak GvH clone levels in circulation were associated with early post-transplant HvG declines. Some GvH clones were seen earlier in gut or blood, suggesting intestinal origin.

To note about this clone: The target antigen is unknown.

The chain couples TRBV4-1 to TRBJ1-1; no clear D gene. The sample consisted of unstimulated CD8+ T cells sorted from spleen or lymph node cells, taken before intestinal transplant. The TCR originated in a human donor who received an intestinal transplant. The CDR3 DNA sequence: TGCGCCAGCGAATACAGACTGAACACTGAAGCTTTCTTT. This codes for CASEYRLNTEAFF.